This TCR beta chain was identified during a study of shared clonotypes between healthy human individuals. Whole-study results and caveats: Donor scarcity curtailed the genetic and exposure-history diversity represented herein.

Measured with immunoSEQ multiplex PCR; TCRdb has only the in-frame clones, and not every one. The sample includes about 750,000 clones, 80% to 95% of them seen just once. A word on this clone: Its specificity is not known.

The naive CD8 fraction comprised CD45RO-negative cells positively selected for CCR7 and excluded terminally differentiated effector memory CD45RA+ cells. The donors, all of them Caucasian adults, lived in Nashville, Tennessee. V shed 4 bases and J shed 7 bases, with 8 bases lying between them. This CDR3 spans 12 amino acids. From germline, CDR1 is SGHNT and CDR2 YENEEA. The chain is built from TRBV11-3 and TRBJ2-1; D is perhaps TRBD2 (5 bases). This clonotype was obtained from a man younger than 45 in good health. Input material: naive CD8+ T cells sorted from blood. The CDR3 DNA reads as TGTGCCAGCAGCTCGGACTTGAATGAGCAGTTCTTC. Translating gives CASSSDLNEQFF.